The 10 T cell receptor beta chains below come from one sample, sequenced in a study of CD8+ T cells in alopecia areata. The treatment denotes: oral pan-JAK inhibitor, 5-10 mg twice daily. Sequencing templates came from extracted RNA that was reverse transcribed into cDNA. Some clones are missing from TCRdb's copy, which holds only in-frame ones; the method was immunoSEQ multiplex PCR. The data contain about 40,000 clones, around nine tenths of them singletons. Sequencing used CD8+ T cells sorted from blood, obtained at week 24, from a patient treated with tofacitinib. The receptors were sampled from a human donor with alopecia areata.

The count of this clone is one. The chain joins TRBV25-1 to TRBJ2-4; D remains unclear. Trimming cost V 7 bases and J 3 bases, with 4 bases left between them. The germline gives CDR1 MGHDK, CDR2 SYGVNS. This CDR3 spans 11 amino acids. The CDR3 nucleotides are TGTGCCAGCACTAACAAAAACATTCAGTACTTC. This encodes CASTNKNIQYF.

The rearrangement links TRBV6-5 to TRBJ2-7; D might be TRBD1 (5 bases). Germline loops: CDR1 MNHEY, CDR2 SVGAGI. This CDR3 comprises 14 residues. Trimming took 6 bases from V and 2 from J, leaving 14 bases between them. CDR3 sequence (DNA): TGTGCCAGCAGCTTCCAGGGTGAAACCTACGAGCAGTACTTC. It is translated as CASSFQGETYEQYF.

The chain employs TRBV10-3 and TRBJ2-6; no clear D. CDR3 length: 14 amino acids. Germline CDR1 reads ENHRY; CDR2 reads SYGVKD. V was clipped by 2 bases and J by 0 bases, with 2 bases between them. CDR3 in DNA: TGTGCCATCAGTGAGGGCTCTGGGGCCAACGTCCTGACTTTC. Its translation is CAISEGSGANVLTF.

The rearrangement joins TRBV29-1 to TRBJ2-3, with TRBD1 matching 9 bases. V lost 6 bases and J lost 4; bases outside the gene matches: 14. The CDR3 loop spans 16 amino acids. CDR1 is SQVTM, CDR2 ANQGSEA, per germline. The CDR3 sequence: CSVQPGTGSLADTQYF. CDR3 nucleotides: TGCAGCGTGCAACCCGGGACAGGGTCATTGGCAGATACGCAGTATTTT.

The genes are TRBV10-3 and TRBJ2-2; D remains ambiguous. Germline loops: CDR1 ENHRY, CDR2 SYGVKD. This CDR3 contains 12 residues. CDR3 DNA: TGTGCGTCAGCTTTCCAAACCGGGGAGCTGTTTTTT. Translation gives CASAFQTGELFF.

This chain uses TRBV21-1 with TRBJ2-2; the table's D call, TRBD1, was not checked against the DNA. TRBV21-1 is a known pseudogene. CDR3 length equals 15 residues. CDR3 nucleotide sequence: TGTGCCAGCAGCTGCCCCGGACAGGGAGCCGGGGAGCTGTTTTTT. It encodes CASSCPGQGAGELFF.

V is TRBV27 and J is TRBJ1-1; TRBD1 matches at 9 bases. The CDR3 covers 15 residues. Germline V lookup: CDR1 MNHEY, CDR2 SMNVEV (reference sequence). The junction had 13 bases not matched to a gene; V was cut back by 10 bases and J by 4 bases. CDR3 residues: CATSDGQGMSTEAFF. For the CDR3, the DNA is TGTGCCACCTCCGATGGACAGGGGATGAGCACTGAAGCTTTCTTT.

The chain employs TRBV7-8 and TRBJ2-7; possible D gene TRBD2, 6 bases. Germline-derived CDR1 and CDR2 are SGHVS and FQNEAQ. Trimming stripped 2 bases from V and 1 base from J, with 24 bases between. This CDR3 has 19 amino acids. The CDR3 sequence: CASSLRAGGTAGESYEQYF. CDR3 DNA sequence: TGTGCCAGCAGCTTAAGAGCGGGCGGAACCGCGGGTGAATCCTACGAGCAGTACTTC.

The chain has TRBV19 and TRBJ2-7, with 10 bases matching TRBD2. With 5 bases clipped from V and 2 bases from J, the junction kept 6 bases outside the gene matches. CDR1 and CDR2 (germline): LNHDA, SQIVND (reference sequence). The CDR3 has 15 amino acids. CDR3 region: CASSLSGGPAYEQYF. CDR3 DNA sequence: TGTGCCAGTAGTCTTAGCGGGGGGCCCGCCTACGAGCAGTACTTC.

The chain has TRBV28 and TRBJ2-2; the D call may be TRBD1 or TRBD2 (5 bases each). The V gene's germline CDR1 is MDHEN and CDR2 SYDVKM. V was trimmed by 5 bases and J by 2 bases, leaving 12 bases between them. This CDR3 is built from 15 residues. The CDR3 DNA sequence: TGTGCCAGCAGTCTATTGGGGACCAACACCGGGGAGCTGTTTTTT. Translated, it gives CASSLLGTNTGELFF.